This TCR beta chain was found in a study of TIL therapy for anti-PD-1-resistant metastatic lung cancer. Study background: Tumors carried a median 1.5 non-synonymous mutations per megabase.

This clone was recorded a few times. Its matching antigen is unknown. Germline values: CDR1 SNHLY, CDR2 FYNNEI. This CDR3 region has 15 residues. Trimming pared 5 bases from V and 8 bases from J, leaving 21 bases between. Whole-study findings and limits: Treatment-naive, never-smoker and oncogene-addicted patients were overrepresented in this highly selected cohort.

The libraries were made with immunoSEQ v3. Some clones are missing from TCRdb's copy, which holds only in-frame ones; the method was immunoSEQ multiplex PCR. The sample includes about 60,000 clones, around 69% seen only once; the top ten take 6% to 7%. Sample time point: pre-treatment sample, taken before nivolumab and TIL therapy. Stage 4 NSCLC adults joined between October 2017 and 2020. The chain is built from TRBV2 and TRBJ1-2; tentatively, D is TRBD1 (6 bases). The sequences come from blood, collected at baseline. This TCR derives from a person aged 25 to 79 with non-small cell lung cancer. The chain's CDR3 is CASSPRTVQLGGYTF. CDR3 DNA: TGTGCCAGCAGTCCCCGGACAGTTCAGCTAGGGGGCTACACCTTC.